Listed below are T cell receptor beta chains from one sample, sequenced in a study of OX40 agonist ivuxolimab in advanced cancers. Clones were sequenced by immunoSEQ multiplex PCR, and TCRdb holds only the in-frame ones, with some missing. The sample gives over 85,000 clones, around 91% of which show up once; about 1.5% is in the top ten. The material sequenced was CD4+ or CD8+ T cells sorted from blood, taken in a trial of the OX40 agonist ivuxolimab. These receptors were collected from an adult with an advanced solid tumor such as melanoma, head and neck, liver or kidney cancer. Both conserved end residues are trimmed from each CDR3.

TRBV5-1	TRBJ2-4	ASSRTPGTENIQY
TRBV7-6	TRBJ2-7	ASSPDRGSSSYEQY
TRBV6-6	TRBJ1-3	ASSYGGNSGNTIY
TRBV7-2	TRBJ2-7	ASSPTSGRHYEQY
TRBV29-1	TRBJ2-7	SVSGRASDEQY
TRBV30	TRBJ1-1	AWMRGTNTEAF
TRBV13	TRBJ2-7	ASSPLLRTGYYEQY
TRBV7-2	TRBJ2-7	ASSTYRESYYEQY
TRBV5-6	TRBJ2-2	ASSFLERELLGGELF
TRBV27	TRBJ1-6	ASSSGAEVLRH
TRBV7-3	TRBJ2-1	ASSERNSVDEQF
TRBV5-5	TRBJ1-5	ASSMVTGVGQPQH
TRBV11-2	TRBJ2-1	ASSLRPAGVLF
TRBV18	TRBJ1-5	ASSPRRGQPQH
TRBV6-1	TRBJ2-5	ASSEGVGYETQY
TRBV6-1	TRBJ1-5	ASREAPGGNQPQH
TRBV6-5	TRBJ2-3	ASRRGLAGGWEY
TRBV15	TRBJ2-3	ATSRDLRGDTQY
TRBV27	TRBJ1-2	ASRPGQGVSFWGYGYT
TRBV6-5	TRBJ2-2	ASRAPGGNTGELF
TRBV19	TRBJ2-4	ASSARDSKNIQY
TRBV5-1	TRBJ2-5	ASSWGYQETQY
TRBV6-6	TRBJ1-5	ASSVVRDSNQPQH
TRBV6-1	TRBJ1-2	ASSDKDYGYT
TRBV6-1	TRBJ2-7	ASSAGRDRTYEQY
TRBV2	TRBJ2-7	ASRVGRELSYEQY
TRBV11-3	TRBJ2-2	ASSPSRNIVELF
TRBV2	TRBJ2-7	ASRVLAGGSYEQY
TRBV6-1	TRBJ2-3	ASSETGPGRQY
TRBV28	TRBJ2-6	ASSFSESGANVLT
TRBV6-5	TRBJ2-7	ASRTLTISYEQY
TRBV7-3	TRBJ1-1	ASSSHRGTEAF
TRBV2	TRBJ2-3	ASSFQREGRTDTQY
TRBV2	TRBJ2-1	ASSRTSGEYNEQF
TRBV11-3	TRBJ2-2	ASSLGGLTRTGELF
TRBV7-9	TRBJ1-1	ASSPTDRGRTEAF
TRBV7-2	TRBJ2-3	ASSLGGHSTDTQY
TRBV7-2	TRBJ2-7	ASSPFRVGYEQY
TRBV6-1	TRBJ1-1	AIKRITEAF
TRBV7-2	TRBJ1-2	ASSLHRTNYGYT
TRBV6-1	TRBJ1-2	ARWTGDGGYT
TRBV5-1	TRBJ1-2	ASRPRGEGPYGYT
TRBV5-6	TRBJ2-3	ASSFWVPPQDTQY
TRBV15	TRBJ1-1	ATSRDFRTGGGTEAF
TRBV5-1	TRBJ2-1	ASSLEGQGHNEQF
TRBV7-2	TRBJ2-5	ASSFGGGLETQY
TRBV11-3	TRBJ1-2	ASSLDRLGLTGGYT
TRBV7-9	TRBJ2-1	ASSHGQGGYNEQF
TRBV30	TRBJ2-1	AWSVGGNGKNEQF
TRBV5-1	TRBJ2-4	ASSLRTDAGNIQY
TRBV9	TRBJ2-3	ASSPTGGSGTDTQY
TRBV7-8	TRBJ2-2	ASSLLTSGTGGELF